One sample yielded the 22 T cell receptor beta chains listed below, sequenced in a study of monozygotic twins with inflammatory bowel disease. Reprocessing the 5' RACE reads, TCRdb reports a single entry for every CDR3 protein and omits DNA. The table counts more than 300,000 distinct CDR3 sequences; about 2.5% lies in the top ten. Specimen: blood. The source of these receptors is a human donor with ulcerative colitis or Crohn's disease, or a healthy co-twin of an affected twin (not recorded which).

The CDR3 protein is CASSEWGVTAGNTIYF. V is TRBV25-1 and J is TRBJ1-3. The germline CDR1 and CDR2 sequences are MGHDK and SYGVNS. CDR3 length: 16 residues. Looking up the rest from reference TRBV25-1 and TRBJ1-3 gives the full variable domain: EADIYQTPRYLVIGTGKKITLECSQTMGHDKMYWYQQDPGMELHLIHYSYGVNSTEKGDLSSESTVSRIRTEHFPLTLESARPSHTSQYLCASSEWGVTAGNTIYFGEGSWLTVV.

The CDR3 region is CASSEAGGSKTQYF. The rearrangement uses TRBV10-2 and TRBJ2-5; TCRdb lists TRBD2, though no DNA is available to test this call. CDR3 size: 14 residues. CDR1 and CDR2 from the germline V gene are WSHSY and SAAADI.

This chain uses TRBV20-1 with TRBJ1-5; TCRdb's D call of TRBD1 is untestable without DNA. The CDR3 consists of 13 residues. Per the germline V gene, CDR1 is DFQATT and CDR2 is SNEGSKA (reference sequence). The CDR3 here is CSTFRGGNQPQHF.

This sequence joins TRBV4-2 and TRBJ1-4; the D call from TCRdb, TRBD1, cannot be confirmed without DNA. This CDR3 has 14 residues. CDR1 LGHNA and CDR2 YNFKEQ come from the germline V gene. The chain's CDR3 is CASRIRQENEKLFF.

The CDR3 loop is CASSQDRGGTEAFF. This chain connects TRBV4-3 to TRBJ1-1; TCRdb indicates TRBD1, and absent DNA this call remains unverified. Germline V CDR1 and CDR2: LGHNA, YSLEER. CDR3 size: 14 residues.

The J gene is TRBJ2-1, the V gene TRBV20-1; the TRBD1 assignment by TCRdb is unverifiable without DNA. This CDR3 is built from 16 residues. CDR1 is DFQATT, CDR2 SNEGSKA, per germline (reference sequence). This CDR3 reads CSARGTHYSSYNEQFF.

The chain links TRBV7-2 to TRBJ2-7; with no DNA, the TCRdb D assignment of TRBD1 cannot be verified. The CDR3 contains 13 residues. The germline V gene has CDR1 SGHTA and CDR2 FQGNSA. CDR3: CASSLGREHEQYF. Complete variable domain (other parts from reference TRBV7-2 and TRBJ2-7): GAGVSQSPSNKVTEKGKDVELRCDPISGHTALYWYRQSLGQGLEFLIYFQGNSAPDKSGLPSDRFSAERTGGSVSTLTIQRTQQEDSAVYLCASSLGREHEQYFGPGTRLTVT.

The V gene is TRBV28, the J gene TRBJ2-5; TCRdb's assignment of TRBD2 cannot be checked, as there is no DNA. The CDR3 is 18 amino acids. The germline V gene has CDR1 MDHEN and CDR2 SYDVKM. The CDR3 protein is CASSPHGLAGGVQETQYF.

The chain couples TRBV7-2 to TRBJ1-6; TCRdb's assignment of TRBD1 cannot be checked, as there is no DNA. This CDR3 has 17 amino acids. Germline lookup yields CDR1 SGHTA and CDR2 FQGNSA. The CDR3: CASSLESQGRHSSPLHF.

The chain joins TRBV19 to TRBJ2-1; TCRdb picks TRBD2, but there is no DNA to check that call. Germline CDR1 and CDR2: LNHDA and SQIVND (reference sequence). The length of the CDR3 is 14 residues. CDR3 in amino acids: CASTKGGGYNEQFF.

V is TRBV27 and J is TRBJ2-7. CDR3 length: 13 residues. Germline CDR1 is MNHEY and CDR2 is SMNVEV (reference sequence). The CDR3 loop is CASSLKANYEQYF.

The CDR3 is CASSVEGRSRGGYTF. The V and J genes are TRBV9 and TRBJ1-2. This CDR3 contains 15 residues. CDR1 and CDR2 (germline): SGDLS, YYNGEE.

The chain has TRBV4-3 and TRBJ2-1; TCRdb reports TRBD2, a call that lacks DNA to check it against. Germline CDR1 is LGHNA and CDR2 is YSLEER. The CDR3 runs to 18 residues. The CDR3 region is CASSRGSRTSGAYNEQFF.

The chain recombines TRBV30 with TRBJ2-7; the D call from TCRdb, TRBD1, cannot be confirmed without DNA. This CDR3 region has 11 residues. From germline, CDR1 is GTSNPN and CDR2 SVGIG (reference sequence). CDR3 residues: CAGTGRYEQYF.

The chain has TRBV28 and TRBJ2-7. CDR3 size: 14 residues. The germline V gene encodes CDR1 MDHEN and CDR2 SYDVKM. This chain's CDR3 is CASTTAGGSYEQYF.

The chain has TRBV5-1 and TRBJ2-6. The V gene's germline CDR1 is SGHRS and CDR2 YFSETQ. CDR3 length equals 17 residues. The CDR3 region is CASSLAGFGSGANVLTF.

The chain has TRBV3-1 and TRBJ1-6; the D gene TCRdb calls, TRBD1, cannot be checked with no DNA. Germline loops: CDR1 LGHDT, CDR2 YNNKEL (reference sequence). This CDR3 comprises 16 residues. CDR3 in amino acids: CASSQQNRHSNSPLHF.

The rearrangement joins TRBV7-2 to TRBJ2-5. Germline CDR1 is SGHTA and CDR2 is FQGNSA. The CDR3 covers 16 residues. CDR3 amino acids: CASSLAVNSWAETQYF.

This chain joins TRBV5-1 and TRBJ1-1; TCRdb lists TRBD1, though no DNA is available to test this call. The CDR3 runs to 16 residues. Germline V gene data show CDR1 as SGHRS and CDR2 as YFSETQ. CDR3 in amino acids: CASSLAGTGVGTEAFF.

V and J are TRBV4-3 and TRBJ2-5; TCRdb's D call of TRBD1 is untestable without DNA. The CDR3 is 20 amino acids. Germline CDR1 reads LGHNA; CDR2 reads YSLEER. This CDR3 is CASSLEILSGTGLRGETQYF.

This chain uses TRBV4-1 with TRBJ2-7; with no DNA, the TCRdb D assignment of TRBD1 cannot be verified. CDR1 MGHRA and CDR2 YSYEKL come from the germline V gene. The length of the CDR3 is 17 residues. CDR3 residues: CASSLFSGQGSGREQYF.

The chain joins TRBV4-2 to TRBJ1-3; without DNA, the TCRdb call of TRBD1 cannot be checked. This CDR3 region has 15 residues. CDR1 is LGHNA and CDR2 is YNFKEQ in the germline V gene. The CDR3 spells CASSSTGLGGNTIYF.